The 8 T cell receptor beta chains presented below share a single source sample, sequenced in a study of CD8 T cells in ankylosing spondylitis (dated by TCRdb to about 2017). Libraries were made using 5' RACE. The sequencer was an Illumina HiSeq 2500. The public reads were run again by TCRdb, first through fastp at Q25 and then through MiXCR, and only productive beta chains were kept. One record per CDR3 amino acid sequence lists the most common genes and DNA. This sample comprises 200,000 to 250,000 distinct CDR3 sequences, over 7% of them detected only once. The ten largest clones add up to approximately 4.8% of the sample. Sequenced sample: blood, either unsorted or a sorted T cell fraction (not recorded which). The receptors shown here come from a female donor with ankylosing spondylitis or in good health (not recorded which).

This sequence joins TRBV3-1 and TRBJ2-1; 8 positions agree with TRBD2. The germline V gene has CDR1 LGHDT and CDR2 YNNKEL (reference sequence). With 5 bases clipped from V and 12 bases from J, the junction kept 9 bases outside the gene matches. CDR3 length: 13 amino acids. The CDR3 loop is CASSFQRESGQFF. The CDR3 coding sequence is TGTGCCAGCAGCTTCCAGCGGGAGTCTGGGCAGTTCTTC.

For this clonotype: One base away lies a much larger clone, so this may be a sequencing read error. The V and J genes are TRBV7-8 and TRBJ2-3; D not certain. CDR1 and CDR2 (germline): SGHVS, FQNEAQ. Trimming took 0 bases from V and 5 from J, leaving 3 bases between them. This CDR3 spans 12 amino acids. Here the CDR3 reads CASSLAQDTQYF. As DNA, the CDR3 is TGTGCCAGCAGCTTAGCTCAAGATACGCAGTATTTT. The whole variable domain, filled in from reference TRBV7-8 and TRBJ2-3, reads GAGVSQSPRYKVAKRGQDVALRCDPISGHVSLFWYQQALGQGPEFLTYFQNEAQLDKSGLPSDRFFAERPEGSVSTLKIQRTQQEDSAVYLCASSLAQDTQYFGPGTRLTVL.

This clonotype was detected many times. J is TRBJ1-2 and V is TRBV29-1; TRBD1 matches at 7 bases. V was pared by 4 bases and J by 4 bases, with 9 bases of the junction left unmatched. The CDR3 has 14 residues. Germline CDR1 is SQVTM and CDR2 is ANQGSEA. CDR3 residues: CSVAIGRGAYGYTF. Written as DNA, the CDR3 is TGCAGCGTTGCTATCGGCAGGGGGGCCTATGGCTACACCTTC.

This clonotype was seen repeatedly, ten times or more. The CDR3 coding sequence is TGTGCCAGCAGTCGGGACGGCTCTGGAAACACCATATATTTT. Translated, it gives CASSRDGSGNTIYF. V and J are TRBV6-1 and TRBJ1-3, with D maybe TRBD1 (5 bases). The V end was cut by 5 bases, the J end by 0 bases, with 8 bases between. The CDR3 spans 14 residues. Germline loops: CDR1 MNHNS, CDR2 SASEGT.

As regards this clonotype: The germline gene is not matched at one end of the junction; a read error may be the cause. The chain couples TRBV24-1 to TRBJ2-5; D ambiguous. The CDR3 runs to 13 residues. CDR1 is KGHDR, CDR2 SFDVKD, per germline. CDR3 residues: CTTSAGSQETQCF. DNA for the CDR3: TGTACCACCAGTGCTGGCAGTCAAGAGACCCAGTGCTTC.

This clonotype has ten or more counts. V gene TRBV7-9 combines with J gene TRBJ2-7; perhaps D is TRBD1 or TRBD2 (6 bases each). V was cut by 3 bases and J by 2 bases, with 20 bases left in between. The germline V gene encodes CDR1 SEHNR and CDR2 FQNEAQ (reference sequence). This CDR3 is built from 17 residues. The CDR3, as DNA: TGTGCCAGCAGCTTGACAGGTGCTAGCGAGATCACCTACGAGCAGTACTTC. Residues: CASSLTGASEITYEQYF.

This clonotype was recorded at least ten times. The chain couples TRBV6-4 to TRBJ2-3, with 11 bases identical to TRBD2. Germline V gene sequence: CDR1 MRHNA, CDR2 SNTAGT. The CDR3 length is 20 residues. Losses at the gene ends were 6 bases for V and 6 bases for J; bases not matched to a gene: 23. In DNA, the CDR3 is TGTGCCAGCAGCGTGGGGGCAGGGGTCCCGGGACTAGCGGTTCAGGATACGCAGTATTTT. The encoded protein is CASSVGAGVPGLAVQDTQYF.

A few counts support this clonotype. The rearrangement joins TRBV29-1 to TRBJ2-1; TRBD2 aligns across 10 bases. The germline V gene encodes CDR1 SQVTM and CDR2 ANQGSEA. With V trimmed by 7 bases and J by 0 bases, 6 bases remained unmatched. The CDR3 length is 15 residues. As DNA, the CDR3 is TGCAGCGGGCGGTCTAGCGGGAGCTCCTACAATGAGCAGTTCTTC. This translates into CSGRSSGSSYNEQFF.